A single sample gave rise to the 14 T cell receptor beta chains below, sequenced in a study of radiotherapy plus CTLA-4 blockade in lung cancer. Profiling relied on immunoSEQ multiplex PCR, and the TCRdb table lists in-frame clones only, not all of them. The table has about 48,000 clones, roughly 80% seen once. The source was peripheral blood, collected from a patient treated with radiotherapy plus ipilimumab. The receptors originated from a human donor with non-small cell lung cancer who had stable disease on radiotherapy plus ipilimumab.

The V and J genes are TRBV7-9 and TRBJ1-4; D remains unclear. The CDR3 sequence is 13 residues long. Germline loops: CDR1 SEHNR, CDR2 FQNEAQ (reference sequence). V was cut by 5 bases and J by 11 bases, with 15 bases left in between. The CDR3 DNA sequence: TGTGCCAGCAGCCCTAGAGATAATGGGAAACTGTTTTTT. This sequence encodes CASSPRDNGKLFF.

Only a few counts were recorded for this clone. This chain links TRBV5-1 with TRBJ1-2, with 8 bases identical to TRBD1. This CDR3 is built from 14 residues. Germline values: CDR1 SGHRS, CDR2 YFSETQ. V lost 0 bases, J lost 6 bases, and 4 bases stayed unmatched. In nucleotides, the CDR3 is TGCGCCAGCAGCTTGGATTGGACAGGGAATGGCTACACCTTC. It specifies CASSLDWTGNGYTF.

The chain carries TRBV6-6 and TRBJ1-2; maybe TRBD1 (5 bases). CDR3 size: 12 residues. The V end lost 2 bases, the J end lost 6 bases, and 7 bases lay between the germline ends. CDR1 is MNHNY and CDR2 is SVGAGI in the germline V gene (reference sequence). CDR3 sequence (DNA): TGTGCCAGCAGTTACCTCAGGGATGGCTACACCTTC. Translating gives CASSYLRDGYTF.

The V gene is TRBV18, the J gene TRBJ2-7; TRBD1 matches at 11 bases. Looked up from germline, CDR1 is KGHSH and CDR2 is LQKENI. The V segment lost 4 bases and the J segment 5 bases; nucleotides outside the gene matches: 4. The CDR3 is made up of 14 amino acids. The CDR3 region is CASSLGQGDHEQYF. Written as DNA, the CDR3 is TGTGCCAGCTCACTGGGACAGGGGGACCACGAGCAGTACTTC.

The J gene is TRBJ2-2, the V gene TRBV4-3; 8 bases line up with TRBD1. Germline trimming cut 6 bases from V and 1 base from J; bases unmatched to any gene: 1. This CDR3 has 14 amino acids. Germline CDR1 reads LGHNA; CDR2 reads YSLEER. DNA for the CDR3: TGCGCCAGCAGTGGGACAGGGAACACCGGGGAGCTGTTTTTT. It yields the protein CASSGTGNTGELFF.

This sequence joins TRBV2 and TRBJ2-7; tentative D call: TRBD2 (5 bases). Germline V gives CDR1 SNHLY, CDR2 FYNNEI. V lost 8 bases and J lost 6, with 23 bases in between. The CDR3 is made up of 15 amino acids. Written as DNA, the CDR3 is TGTGCCAGCCGGCCCAGATCAACGGGGTCCAGCGAGCAGTACTTC. It translates to CASRPRSTGSSEQYF.

CDR3 protein: CAWSVNAGGADGYTF. The CDR3 DNA reads as TGTGCCTGGAGTGTAAATGCAGGGGGCGCGGATGGCTACACCTTC. V gene TRBV30 combines with J gene TRBJ1-2; 8 bases align to TRBD1. After removal of 0 bases from V and 6 bases from J, the junction contained 9 bases not matched to a gene. Per the germline V gene, CDR1 is GTSNPN and CDR2 is SVGIG (reference sequence). This CDR3 contains 15 residues.

The chain recombines TRBV7-9 with TRBJ2-3; D call uncertain. The length of the CDR3 is 13 residues. CDR1 SEHNR and CDR2 FQNEAQ come from the germline V gene (reference sequence). Trimming removed 8 bases from V and 2 bases from J, with 11 bases in between. CDR3 amino acids: CASVPQNTDTQYF. As DNA, the CDR3 is TGTGCCAGCGTTCCCCAGAACACAGATACGCAGTATTTT.

This rearrangement joins TRBV19 to TRBJ1-6; TRBD1 matches 8 bases. The CDR3 is 14 residues long. V lost 6 bases to trimming and J lost 14 bases; unmatched junction nucleotides: 12. In germline, CDR1 is LNHDA, CDR2 SQIVND (reference sequence). The CDR3 DNA sequence: TGTGCCAGTAGCCTCCATGCTCAGGGGGCAACCCTCCACTTT. This translates into CASSLHAQGATLHF.

This clone is labeled medium-sized. The CDR3 spells CASSQGGSSYEQYF. In DNA form, the CDR3 reads TGTGCCAGCTCACAAGGCGGATCCTCCTACGAGCAGTACTTC. This rearrangement joins TRBV18 to TRBJ2-7; unclear D gene. Germline values: CDR1 KGHSH, CDR2 LQKENI. Trimming shortened V by 4 bases and J by 0 bases, and 10 bases separated the two germline ends. This CDR3 region has 14 residues.

This clone is medium-sized in the sample. The genes are TRBV5-1 and TRBJ2-2; 8 positions agree with TRBD1. The CDR3 extends over 14 amino acids. Germline-derived CDR1 and CDR2 are SGHRS and YFSETQ. V lost 5 bases to trimming and J lost 10 bases; unmatched junction nucleotides: 10. In DNA form, the CDR3 reads TGCGCCAGCAGTCTCGGACAGGGATTTTCGGAGCTGTTTTTT. Translated, it gives CASSLGQGFSELFF.

The table lists this clone with a few counts. The chain is built from TRBV27 and TRBJ2-4, with D maybe TRBD1 (6 bases). The V gene lost 2 bases and the J gene lost 6 bases, with 20 bases spanning the gap. CDR1 and CDR2 from the germline V gene are MNHEY and SMNVEV (reference sequence). This CDR3 has 17 amino acids. Here the CDR3 reads CASSLRGPQQGRNIQYF. CDR3 DNA: TGTGCCAGCAGTTTAAGGGGCCCTCAACAGGGCAGAAACATTCAGTACTTC.

The CDR3 region has the DNA TGTGCCAGCTCCCTGGGACTAGCGGGTAGCACCGGGGAGCTGTTTTTT. The encoded protein is CASSLGLAGSTGELFF. This chain connects TRBV9 to TRBJ2-2, with 12 nucleotides matching TRBD2. From germline, CDR1 is SGDLS and CDR2 YYNGEE. CDR3 length: 16 residues. V lost 7 bases to trimming and J lost 4 bases; unmatched junction nucleotides: 8.

The rearrangement links TRBV7-9 to TRBJ1-2, with D tentatively TRBD1 (6 bases). The V end lost 2 bases, the J end lost 5 bases, and 12 bases lay between the germline ends. The CDR3 loop spans 14 amino acids. The germline gives CDR1 SEHNR, CDR2 FQNEAQ (reference sequence). CDR3 DNA sequence: TGTGCCAGCAGCTTAACCGGGACACGGTATGGCTACACCTTC. It is translated as CASSLTGTRYGYTF.